The rows below give T cell receptor beta chains drawn from one sample of a study of cytomegalovirus exposure and HLA in healthy donors. Sequencing was performed with immunoSEQ multiplex PCR; in TCRdb, only in-frame clones are kept and a portion is missing. Among about 62,000 clones listed, approximately 87% were seen once. The sequencing input was PBMCs. These receptors were collected from a young man in good health and CMV-seronegative. Both conserved end residues are part of each CDR3. Each record gives: clone size, V gene, D gene, J gene, CDR3 DNA, CDR3 protein. The D gene is left open where the match is weak. Size is omitted from some rows. Given values are once, few, many or a class for expanded clones.

>NA|TRBV10-3|NA|TRBJ1-5
TGTGCCATCAGTGAGTCTCACAGGTATCAGCCCCAGCATTTT
CAISESHRYQPQHF
>NA|TRBV5-1|NA|TRBJ2-1
TGCGCCAGCAGCTTGGCCCCCGCACAGAGCTCCTACAATGAGCAGTTCTTC
CASSLAPAQSSYNEQFF
>NA|TRBV6-6|NA|TRBJ1-1
TGTGCCAGCTACCGGGTCTCAGGGGACACTGAAGCTTTCTTT
CASYRVSGDTEAFF
>once|TRBV5-1|TRBD2|TRBJ2-5
TGCGCCAGCAGCTCCCTAGCGGCCGCGGGGGAGACCCAGTACTTC
CASSSLAAAGETQYF
>NA|TRBV28|NA|TRBJ1-2
TGTGCCAGCAGCCAAATCCGACAGCCGGGGGGCTATGGCTACACCTTC
CASSQIRQPGGYGYTF
>NA|TRBV9|TRBD1|TRBJ1-2
TGTGCCAGCAGCATCTGGGACAGCAACTATGGCTACACCTTC
CASSIWDSNYGYTF
>NA|TRBV19|TRBD1|TRBJ1-1
TGTGCCAGTAGAGCGGACAGGTGGGTAACTGAAGCTTTCTTT
CASRADRWVTEAFF
>NA|TRBV5-1|NA|TRBJ2-7
TGCGCCAGCAGCTTGGACTTTCCCTACGAGCAGTACTTC
CASSLDFPYEQYF
>NA|TRBV19|TRBD1|TRBJ1-4
TGTGCCAGTAGTAAAAACAGGGGTGAAAAACTGTTTTTT
CASSKNRGEKLFF
>NA|TRBV10-3|NA|TRBJ1-1
TGTGCCATCACCGAAACAGTGGGAGAGGTGAAAGCTTTCTTT
CAITETVGEVKAFF
>NA|TRBV4-1|NA|TRBJ1-2
TGCGCCAGCAGCCAAGAGGAGTCACGTAACTATGGCTACACCTTC
CASSQEESRNYGYTF
>NA|TRBV30|TRBD1|TRBJ1-1
TGTGCCTGGAGTGTAAGGATTGGACAGGCCATGAACACTGAAGCTTTCTTT
CAWSVRIGQAMNTEAFF
>NA|TRBV29-1|TRBD1|TRBJ2-2
TGCAGCGTTGAAGATTCTCCCACCGGGACAGCTAACACCGGGGAGCTGTTTTTT
CSVEDSPTGTANTGELFF
>NA|TRBV10-3|TRBD1|TRBJ2-7
TGTGCCTCGTCCGACAGGGGTTTCGTCTACGAGCAGTACTTC
CASSDRGFVYEQYF